The entry that follows covers one TCR beta chain sequence. The target antigen is unknown. The data stem from a study of CD8+CD57+ T cells in acquired aplastic anemia. Study results and limitations: Between the patient and control groups, CD8+ Simpson's diversity did not differ significantly. Lower repertoire diversity than in total CD4+ and CD8+ pools was seen for CD8+CD57+ cells in patients.

TCR beta VDJ and CDR3 profiles were obtained from a genomic DNA template. TCRdb re-analysed the reads in MiXCR, keeping a single row per CDR3 protein. This table has about 20,000 distinct CDR3 sequences, about 40% appearing once. Flow cytometry had shown expanded CD8+CD57+ cells in the patients chosen for sequencing. Researchers also sequenced CD8+CD57+ effector memory cells taken from about 15% of the 12 patients. Beads enriched the CD8+CD57+ cells, and these gave a mean 1.6 ug DNA. Germline assignment: CDR1 MNHNY and CDR2 SVGAGI (reference sequence). Germline trimming cut 5 bases from V and 4 bases from J; bases unmatched to any gene: 10. The CDR3 sequence is 17 residues long.

Sequenced: CD8+CD57+ T cells sorted from PBMCs. Documented subset: bead-enriched CD8+CD57+ effector memory T cells from SAA patients. V gene TRBV6-6 combines with J gene TRBJ2-3; 12 bases agree with TRBD2. The TCR sequence derives from a human donor with aplastic anemia. The CDR3 DNA reads TGTGCCAGCAGTCCCTACCACCTAGCGGGGGGGCCAGATACGCAGTATTTT. Translation gives CASSPYHLAGGPDTQYF.